These 3 T cell receptor beta chains were all obtained from the same sample, sequenced in a study of identical twins. From the 5' RACE reads, TCRdb called clonotypes with MiXCR, one entry per CDR3 protein. The repertoire includes 260,000 or so distinct CDR3 sequences, approximately 7.3% of them detected once, and under 6.5% sits in the top ten. The same data also contributed to another study, on yellow fever vaccine responses in identical twins.

Sequencing input: CD8+ T cells sorted from blood. Every receptor here comes from a woman aged 18-35 years in good health.

The J gene is TRBJ2-1, the V gene TRBV9; D gene uncertain. The CDR3 runs 16 residues. Germline CDR1 and CDR2: SGDLS and YYNGEE. V gave up 10 bases and J gave up 0 bases, with 20 bases separating them. CDR3: CAGLIRRKSSYNEQFF. The CDR3 region has the DNA TGTGCCGGGCTTATTCGGCGGAAGAGCTCCTACAATGAGCAGTTCTTC.

This clonotype has a count of ten or more. This chain uses TRBV12-3 or TRBV12-4 with TRBJ2-3; D gene uncertain. The CDR3 spans 12 residues. The V end lost 5 bases, the J end lost 2 bases, and 5 bases lay between the germline ends. The CDR3 nucleotides read TGTGCCAGCAGTCCATACACAGATACGCAGTATTTT. Its translation is CASSPYTDTQYF.

This chain joins TRBV6-1 and TRBJ2-1; 12 positions match TRBD2. J lost 4 bases, V lost 10 bases, and 5 bases had no gene match. The CDR3 sequence is 14 residues long. Germline V CDR1 and CDR2: MNHNS, SASEGT. Here the CDR3 reads CATSLAGGYNEQFF. The CDR3 nucleotides read TGTGCCACCTCACTAGCGGGAGGTTACAATGAGCAGTTCTTC.